Shown below are 25 T cell receptor beta chains from a single sample sequenced in a study of neoadjuvant nivolumab and ipilimumab in lung cancer. Here immunoSEQ multiplex PCR was the method, and the copy in TCRdb shows in-frame clones only, minus some. The sample consists of approximately 6,800 clones, over 80% of them appearing once. The sample consisted of tumor tissue, taken after neoadjuvant nivolumab, alone or with ipilimumab, at or shortly before surgery. These receptors all come from an adult with non-small cell lung cancer.

This clone was detected only once. V usage is TRBV10-3 and J usage is TRBJ1-1; TRBD1 is a possible D gene (5 bases). The ends were cut back, 3 bases at V and 1 base at J, with 12 bases in the middle. Germline CDR1 is ENHRY and CDR2 is SYGVKD. The CDR3 is made up of 15 amino acids. For the CDR3, the DNA is TGTGCCATCAGTGATACGGACATGTGGAACACTGAAGCTTTCTTT. Protein sequence: CAISDTDMWNTEAFF.

The chain uses TRBV18 and TRBJ1-1; D is possibly TRBD1 (5 bases). The CDR3 spans 16 residues. CDR1 and CDR2 from the germline V gene are KGHSH and LQKENI. V lost 4 bases, J lost 0 bases, and 15 bases lay in between. The CDR3: CASSLTTAELNTEAFF. CDR3 DNA sequence: TGTGCCAGCTCACTGACGACAGCCGAATTGAACACTGAAGCTTTCTTT. The full variable domain, in which reference TRBV18 and TRBJ1-1 provide the parts outside the CDR3, is NAGVMQNPRHLVRRRGQEARLRCSPMKGHSHVYWYRQLPEEGLKFMVYLQKENIIDESGMPKERFSAEFPKEGPSILRIQQVVRGDSAAYFCASSLTTAELNTEAFFGQGTRLTVV.

The chain employs TRBV9 and TRBJ2-7, with a weak D call TRBD2 (6 bases). The V end lost 0 bases, the J end lost 7 bases, and 14 bases lay between the germline ends. The CDR3 runs to 14 residues. Germline V gives CDR1 SGDLS, CDR2 YYNGEE. The CDR3 sequence is CASSVVSEGVEQYF. CDR3 sequence (DNA): TGTGCCAGCAGCGTAGTTTCGGAGGGCGTGGAGCAGTACTTC.

This chain joins TRBV19 and TRBJ2-6; no clear D gene. Germline V CDR1 and CDR2: LNHDA, SQIVND (reference sequence). V was trimmed by 4 bases and J by 0 bases, leaving 4 bases between them. The CDR3 extends over 14 amino acids. CDR3 sequence: CASSTNSGANVLTF. DNA of the CDR3: TGTGCCAGTAGTACCAACTCTGGGGCCAACGTCCTGACTTTC.

V is TRBV5-1 and J is TRBJ2-7; tentative D call: TRBD2 (6 bases). This CDR3 is 14 amino acids long. With 2 bases removed from V and 0 bases from J, the gap between germline ends came to 9 bases. Germline V lookup: CDR1 SGHRS, CDR2 YFSETQ. CDR3: CASSFGGDSYEQYF. CDR3 coding DNA: TGCGCCAGCAGCTTTGGCGGGGACTCCTACGAGCAGTACTTC. The complete variable domain, with remaining parts taken from reference TRBV5-1 and TRBJ2-7, reads KAGVTQTPRYLIKTRGQQVTLSCSPISGHRSVSWYQQTPGQGLQFLFEYFSETQRNKGNFPGRFSGRQFSNSRSEMNVSTLELGDSALYLCASSFGGDSYEQYFGPGTRLTVT.

The chain employs TRBV18 and TRBJ1-2; TRBD1 might be the D (5 bases). The CDR3 is 14 amino acids. Germline V gives CDR1 KGHSH, CDR2 LQKENI. Trimming stripped 3 bases from V and 5 bases from J, with 13 bases between. The CDR3 nucleotides are TGTGCCAGCTCACCTATGACGGGACGTTATGGCTACACCTTC. Its translation: CASSPMTGRYGYTF. Full variable domain (outside the CDR3, taken from reference TRBV18 and TRBJ1-2): NAGVMQNPRHLVRRRGQEARLRCSPMKGHSHVYWYRQLPEEGLKFMVYLQKENIIDESGMPKERFSAEFPKEGPSILRIQQVVRGDSAAYFCASSPMTGRYGYTFGSGTRLTVV.

V is TRBV5-1 and J is TRBJ2-7; D is undetermined. V lost 1 base and J lost 2, with 7 bases in between. The CDR3 runs to 13 residues. The germline gives CDR1 SGHRS, CDR2 YFSETQ. CDR3 coding DNA: TGCGCCAGCAGCTTGAGTCAGACCTACGAGCAGTACTTC. It is translated as CASSLSQTYEQYF.

This chain links TRBV10-3 with TRBJ1-1; D not certain. CDR1 ENHRY and CDR2 SYGVKD come from the germline V gene. The CDR3 spans 14 residues. The V end was cut by 3 bases, the J end by 4 bases, with 12 bases between. The CDR3 bases are TGTGCCATCAGTGATTCCGTCTTAGGCACTGAAGCTTTCTTT. Its translation: CAISDSVLGTEAFF.

The chain is built from TRBV5-5 and TRBJ1-1, with D possibly TRBD1 on 6 matching bases. Trimming took 6 bases from V and 5 from J, leaving 20 bases between them. This CDR3 has 15 residues. CDR1 is SGHKS, CDR2 YYEKEE, per germline (reference sequence). CDR3 loop: CASKTMGGRDTEAFF. Here the CDR3 DNA reads TGTGCCAGCAAAACGATGGGGGGCAGGGATACTGAAGCTTTCTTT.

The V call is TRBV9, the J call TRBJ1-1, with a weak D call TRBD1 (5 bases). The V gene's germline CDR1 is SGDLS and CDR2 YYNGEE. Trimming shortened V by 0 bases and J by 0 bases, and 6 bases separated the two germline ends. The CDR3 runs 14 residues. CDR3 nucleotide sequence: TGTGCCAGCAGCGTAGGACAGATGAACACTGAAGCTTTCTTT. Protein sequence: CASSVGQMNTEAFF.

The chain has TRBV5-1 and TRBJ2-7, with 7 positions matching TRBD2. CDR3 length: 15 residues. Germline-derived CDR1 and CDR2 are SGHRS and YFSETQ. With V trimmed by 0 bases and J by 2 bases, 5 bases remained unmatched. CDR3 protein: CASSLVGEGTYEQYF. CDR3 in DNA: TGCGCCAGCAGCTTGGTGGGGGAGGGTACCTACGAGCAGTACTTC.

This clone was picked up a small number of times. This chain joins TRBV9 and TRBJ2-7; D possibly corresponds to TRBD1 (5 bases). CDR1 and CDR2 (germline): SGDLS, YYNGEE. V lost 0 bases, J lost 0 bases, and 7 bases lay in between. The CDR3 spans 14 residues. CDR3: CASSVGGHSYEQYF. CDR3 DNA sequence: TGTGCCAGCAGCGTAGGGGGCCACTCCTACGAGCAGTACTTC.

The table lists this clone with a count of one. The chain employs TRBV27 and TRBJ2-3; D unresolved. The CDR3 is made up of 13 amino acids. V dropped 2 bases and J dropped 3 bases, with 6 bases sitting between them. The germline V gene has CDR1 MNHEY and CDR2 SMNVEV (reference sequence). CDR3 bases: TGTGCCAGCAGTTTAGGGTGGACAGATACGCAGTATTTT. It codes for CASSLGWTDTQYF.

The chain carries TRBV20-1 and TRBJ2-1; D is uncertain. Trimming pared 7 bases from V and 5 bases from J, leaving 6 bases between. CDR1 and CDR2 from the germline V gene are DFQATT and SNEGSKA (reference sequence). This CDR3 is built from 10 residues. The CDR3 DNA sequence: TGCAGTGTCCTAAACAATGAGCAGTTCTTC. Its translation: CSVLNNEQFF.

The V and J genes are TRBV29-1 and TRBJ2-2; the D call may be TRBD1 or TRBD2 (5 bases each). The CDR3 runs to 14 residues. Germline CDR1 SQVTM, CDR2 ANQGSEA. Trimming took 7 bases from V and 6 from J, leaving 18 bases between them. The CDR3 loop reads CSGRIGGLAGELFF. In DNA form, the CDR3 reads TGCAGCGGCCGGATTGGGGGTCTAGCCGGGGAGCTGTTTTTT.

The gene calls are TRBV5-8 and TRBJ2-1; 7 nucleotides line up with TRBD2. Germline V CDR1 and CDR2: SGHTS, YDEGEE. V trimming: 1 base; J trimming: 6 bases; junction bases outside the gene matches: 13. The length of the CDR3 is 17 residues. The CDR3 DNA sequence: TGTGCCAGCAGCTTGCGGTGGACTAGAGGGTCCCTCAATGAGCAGTTCTTC. Translation gives CASSLRWTRGSLNEQFF.

The gene calls are TRBV10-1 and TRBJ2-5, with a weak D call TRBD2 (6 bases). The V end was cut by 0 bases, the J end by 2 bases, with 13 bases between. The germline V gene encodes CDR1 WNHNN and CDR2 SYGVQD (reference sequence). The CDR3 is 16 residues long. DNA of the CDR3: TGCGCCAGCAGTGAGTCGGAGGGCACGGGACAAGAGACCCAGTACTTC. The encoded protein is CASSESEGTGQETQYF.

This chain joins TRBV7-2 and TRBJ2-7; the D is unclear. V was cut by 6 bases and J by 2 bases, with 11 bases left in between. From germline, CDR1 is SGHTA and CDR2 FQGNSA. CDR3 length equals 13 residues. This CDR3 is CASRTELPYEQYF. DNA for the CDR3: TGTGCCAGCAGAACAGAACTACCCTACGAGCAGTACTTC. The variable domain in full, completed from reference TRBV7-2 and TRBJ2-7, reads GAGVSQSPSNKVTEKGKDVELRCDPISGHTALYWYRQSLGQGLEFLIYFQGNSAPDKSGLPSDRFSAERTGGSVSTLTIQRTQQEDSAVYLCASRTELPYEQYFGPGTRLTVT.

This clone was detected only once. The chain recombines TRBV9 with TRBJ1-1, with D perhaps TRBD1 (6 bases). Germline CDR1 SGDLS, CDR2 YYNGEE. V lost 2 bases and J lost 0, with 8 bases in between. The CDR3 spans 14 residues. In nucleotides, the CDR3 is TGTGCCAGCAGCGTGACAGGCGTGAACACTGAAGCTTTCTTT. It is translated as CASSVTGVNTEAFF.

The rearrangement links TRBV11-1 to TRBJ2-1; 10 bases are a match to TRBD2. Germline CDR1 reads SGHAT; CDR2 reads FQDESV (reference sequence). The V segment lost 2 bases and the J segment 3 bases; nucleotides outside the gene matches: 7. The CDR3 is 17 residues long. DNA of the CDR3: TGTGCCAGCAGCTTACTTACTAGCGGGGCTAACTACAATGAGCAGTTCTTC. Protein sequence: CASSLLTSGANYNEQFF.

This chain connects TRBV19 to TRBJ2-2; the D is unclear. In germline, CDR1 is LNHDA, CDR2 SQIVND (reference sequence). Trimming shortened V by 5 bases and J by 4 bases, and 8 bases separated the two germline ends. The CDR3 runs 13 residues. The CDR3 DNA is TGTGCCAGTAGTTATCAGATCACCGGGGAGCTGTTTTTT. It specifies CASSYQITGELFF.

This clone was found once. The chain couples TRBV5-5 to TRBJ1-5; D remains unclear. Germline V gene lookup returns CDR1 SGHKS and CDR2 YYEKEE (reference sequence). The germline V and J ends were trimmed by 4 bases and 5 bases, with 13 bases remaining between them. There are 14 residues in the CDR3. DNA of the CDR3: TGTGCCAGCAGCATGGGCCACGGGGATCAGCCCCAGCATTTT. Protein: CASSMGHGDQPQHF.

This clone has a single count. The chain carries TRBV10-3 and TRBJ1-5; no clear D. The CDR3 length is 13 residues. Germline V lookup: CDR1 ENHRY, CDR2 SYGVKD. Trimming took off 6 bases at V and 5 bases at J, with 11 bases between the two ends. In DNA, the CDR3 is TGTGCCATCAGAGGCACAACGGATCAGCCCCAGCATTTT. Protein sequence: CAIRGTTDQPQHF.

The rearrangement uses TRBV11-3 and TRBJ2-1; possibly TRBD1 or TRBD2 for D (5 bases each). The germline V and J ends were trimmed by 1 base and 2 bases, with 12 bases remaining between them. This CDR3 is built from 16 residues. CDR1 and CDR2 (germline): SGHNT, YENEEA. The CDR3 DNA reads TGTGCCAGCAGCTTAGTCGGGACCGTGACCTACAATGAGCAGTTCTTC. Translated, it gives CASSLVGTVTYNEQFF.

The chain employs TRBV11-2 and TRBJ2-7; 9 bases are shared with TRBD2. The CDR3 runs 15 residues. CDR1 SGHAT and CDR2 FQNNGV come from the germline V gene. The V and J ends lost 5 bases and 3 bases, in that order; junction bases with no gene match: 8. CDR3 amino acids: CASSGGGLALYEQYF. The CDR3 DNA reads as TGTGCCAGCAGCGGGGGGGGACTAGCTCTCTACGAGCAGTACTTC.